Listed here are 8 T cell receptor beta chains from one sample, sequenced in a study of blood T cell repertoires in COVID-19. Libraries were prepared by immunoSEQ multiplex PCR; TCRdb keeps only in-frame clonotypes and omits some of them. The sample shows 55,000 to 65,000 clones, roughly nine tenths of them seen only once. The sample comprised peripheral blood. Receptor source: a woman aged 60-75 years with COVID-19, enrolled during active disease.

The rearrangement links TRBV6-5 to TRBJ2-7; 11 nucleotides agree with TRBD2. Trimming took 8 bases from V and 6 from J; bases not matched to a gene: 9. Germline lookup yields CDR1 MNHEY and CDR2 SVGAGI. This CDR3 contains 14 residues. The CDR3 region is CASSPTSGSAEQYF. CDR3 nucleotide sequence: TGTGCCAGCTCACCAACTAGCGGGAGCGCCGAGCAGTACTTC.

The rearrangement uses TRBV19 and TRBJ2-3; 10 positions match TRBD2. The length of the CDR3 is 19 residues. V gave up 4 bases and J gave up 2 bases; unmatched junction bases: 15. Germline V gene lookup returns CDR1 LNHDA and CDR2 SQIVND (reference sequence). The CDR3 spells CASSNKREGFFGYTDTQYF. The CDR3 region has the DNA TGTGCCAGTAGTAATAAGCGGGAGGGGTTTTTCGGATACACAGATACGCAGTATTTT.

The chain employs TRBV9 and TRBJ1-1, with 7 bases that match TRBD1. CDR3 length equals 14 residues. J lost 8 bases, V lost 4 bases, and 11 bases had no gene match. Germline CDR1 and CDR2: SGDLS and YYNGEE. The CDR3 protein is CASSTSDRPVEAFF. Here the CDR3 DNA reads TGTGCCAGCAGCACATCGGACAGGCCTGTAGAAGCTTTCTTT.

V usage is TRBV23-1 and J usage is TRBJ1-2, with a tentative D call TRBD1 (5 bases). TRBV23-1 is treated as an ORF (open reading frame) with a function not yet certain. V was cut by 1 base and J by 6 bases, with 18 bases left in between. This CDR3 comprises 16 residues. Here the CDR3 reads CASSQLNRPSRNGYTF. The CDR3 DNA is TGCGCCAGCAGTCAATTAAACAGGCCCTCGAGAAATGGCTACACCTTC.

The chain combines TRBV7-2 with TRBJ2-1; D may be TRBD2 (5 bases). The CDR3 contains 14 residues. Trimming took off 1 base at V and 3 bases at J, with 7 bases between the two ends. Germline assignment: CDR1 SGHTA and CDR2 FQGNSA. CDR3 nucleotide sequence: TGTGCCAGCAGCTTAGGAACTAGCTACAATGAGCAGTTCTTC. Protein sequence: CASSLGTSYNEQFF.

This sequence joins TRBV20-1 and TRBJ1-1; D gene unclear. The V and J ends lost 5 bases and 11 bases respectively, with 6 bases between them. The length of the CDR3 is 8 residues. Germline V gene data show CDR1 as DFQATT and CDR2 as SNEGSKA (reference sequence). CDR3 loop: CSAQWAFF. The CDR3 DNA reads TGCAGTGCTCAGTGGGCTTTCTTT.

CDR3 residues: CASSQVHGQGDTQYF. CDR3 in DNA: TGCGCCAGCAGCCAAGTCCACGGCCAGGGAGATACGCAGTATTTT. The chain uses TRBV4-3 and TRBJ2-3, with a weak D call TRBD1 (5 bases). Germline assignment: CDR1 LGHNA and CDR2 YSLEER. The CDR3 totals 15 residues. Trimming removed 1 base at V and 5 bases at J, with 13 bases between.

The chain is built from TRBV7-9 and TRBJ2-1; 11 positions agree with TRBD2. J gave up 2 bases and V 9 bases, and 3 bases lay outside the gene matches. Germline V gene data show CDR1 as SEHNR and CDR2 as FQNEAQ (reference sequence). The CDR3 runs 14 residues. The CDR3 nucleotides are TGTGCCAGTGGACTAGCGGGTACCTACAATGAGCAGTTCTTC. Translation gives CASGLAGTYNEQFF.